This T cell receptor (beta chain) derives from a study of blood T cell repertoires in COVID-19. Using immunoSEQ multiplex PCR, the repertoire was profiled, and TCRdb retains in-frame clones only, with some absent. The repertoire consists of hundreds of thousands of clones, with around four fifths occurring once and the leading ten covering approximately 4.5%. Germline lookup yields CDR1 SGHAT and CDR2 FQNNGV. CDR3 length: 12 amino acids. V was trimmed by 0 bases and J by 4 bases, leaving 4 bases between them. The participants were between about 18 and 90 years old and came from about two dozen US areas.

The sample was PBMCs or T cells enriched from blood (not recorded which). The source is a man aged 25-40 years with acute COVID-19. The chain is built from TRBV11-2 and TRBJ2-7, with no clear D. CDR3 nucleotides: TGTGCCAGCAGCTTAGACCATTACGAGCAGTACGTC. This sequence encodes CASSLDHYEQYV.